This T cell receptor (beta chain) was sequenced for a study of T cells in Graves' hyperthyroidism and ophthalmopathy. This clonotype has only a few counts. What it binds is not known. The CDR3 is 15 amino acids. CDR1 is LNHNV, CDR2 YYDKDF, per germline (reference sequence). The J segment lost 5 bases and the V segment lost 4 bases, leaving 6 bases of the junction unmatched. RNA transcripts gave rise to amplified TCR beta CDR3 regions. The HTBI primer set was used in a first-round RT-PCR of the TCR CDR3. TCRdb processed the multiplex PCR reads anew with MiXCR; each CDR3 protein has one entry. The sample records 300,000 to 350,000 distinct CDR3 sequences, about 20% being singletons. Study results and caveats: Most clonotypes expanded in thyroid above 0.001 were likewise present in blood.

Graves' hyperthyroidism showing no ophthalmopathy progression within 18 months was considered stable. Newly diagnosed patients aged 18 to 65 had hyperthyroidism of under 2 months' duration. Uncontrolled infection, other autoimmune disease, pregnancy or lactation led to exclusion. This chain uses TRBV15 with TRBJ1-5; the match to TRBD1 covers 9 bases. Source material: blood. The receptor was isolated from a woman in her forties or fifties with Graves' hyperthyroidism. In DNA, the CDR3 is TGTGCCACCAGCATCCAGGACAGGGGTCATCAGCCCCAGCATTTT. Its translation is CATSIQDRGHQPQHF.